What follows are 20 T cell receptor beta chains derived from one specimen sequenced in a study of shared clonotypes between healthy human individuals. Sequencing used immunoSEQ multiplex PCR; TCRdb keeps in-frame clones, though not all of them. The data show about 1.5 million clones, around 98% seen once. The sequenced sample was naive CD4+ T cells sorted from blood. Subset indicated: CD45RA+ positively selected. The receptor source for this set is a man younger than 40 in good health.

The rearrangement links TRBV9 to TRBJ1-2; D might be TRBD1 (6 bases). This CDR3 spans 18 amino acids. Trimming shortened V by 0 bases and J by 4 bases, and 22 bases separated the two germline ends. The V gene's germline CDR1 is SGDLS and CDR2 YYNGEE. This CDR3 reads CASSVDVGGADVFYGYTF. For the CDR3, the DNA is TGTGCCAGCAGCGTAGACGTCGGGGGCGCAGACGTATTCTATGGCTACACCTTC.

V is TRBV10-3 and J is TRBJ1-2; the D gene is possibly TRBD1 (6 bases). The germline V gene encodes CDR1 ENHRY and CDR2 SYGVKD. Trimming stripped 3 bases from V and 8 bases from J, with 16 bases between. The length of the CDR3 is 14 residues. The CDR3 DNA is TGTGCCATCAGTGATCCGGGGGCGAAAGAAGGCTACACCTTC. The encoded protein is CAISDPGAKEGYTF.

This clone is a singleton in its sample. The chain couples TRBV9 to TRBJ1-1, with TRBD1 as a possible D gene (5 bases). CDR1 and CDR2 (germline): SGDLS, YYNGEE. The length of the CDR3 is 15 residues. V dropped 4 bases and J dropped 3 bases, with 16 bases sitting between them. CDR3 in amino acids: CASSLTMGQHTEAFF. In DNA form, the CDR3 reads TGTGCCAGCAGCCTAACTATGGGGCAGCACACTGAAGCTTTCTTT.

V and J are TRBV11-2 and TRBJ2-3; 9 bases agree with TRBD2. CDR1 SGHAT and CDR2 FQNNGV come from the germline V gene. This CDR3 has 16 amino acids. The ends lost 6 bases at V and 3 bases at J; junction bases unmatched: 10. The CDR3 coding sequence is TGTGCCAGCAGGATCGGGAGGCTAGCGGGAACAGATACGCAGTATTTT. It codes for CASRIGRLAGTDTQYF.

The CDR3 region is CASSPLASTDTQYF. The CDR3 nucleotides read TGTGCCAGCAGCCCCTTGGCCAGCACAGATACGCAGTATTTT. This rearrangement joins TRBV9 to TRBJ2-3; D is uncertain. In germline, CDR1 is SGDLS, CDR2 YYNGEE. This CDR3 spans 14 amino acids. Trimming removed 4 bases at V and 0 bases at J, with 9 bases between.

The CDR3 reads CASSTGEWPQHF. The CDR3, as DNA: TGTGCCAGCAGCACAGGGGAATGGCCCCAGCATTTT. The chain is built from TRBV9 and TRBJ1-5, with TRBD1 identical over 7 bases. The CDR3 is 12 residues long. CDR1 and CDR2 (germline): SGDLS, YYNGEE. Trimming at V came to 4 bases and at J to 9 bases, leaving 4 bases not matched to a gene.

This rearrangement joins TRBV4-1 to TRBJ2-1, with D perhaps TRBD2 (6 bases). Germline V gene data show CDR1 as MGHRA and CDR2 as YSYEKL. The CDR3 has 17 residues. V was shortened by 4 bases and J by 0 bases, with 16 bases between the two germline ends. In DNA, the CDR3 is TGCGCCAGCAGCCTAGCCGCGACTAGGAGCTCCTACAATGAGCAGTTCTTC. It encodes CASSLAATRSSYNEQFF.

The chain links TRBV11-2 to TRBJ2-1; D unclear. The length of the CDR3 is 17 residues. The V gene's germline CDR1 is SGHAT and CDR2 FQNNGV. V was shortened by 1 base and J by 7 bases, with 20 bases between the two germline ends. The CDR3 spells CASSLVGSRLVQNEQFF. The CDR3 nucleotides are TGTGCCAGCAGCTTAGTAGGATCTAGGCTCGTCCAGAATGAGCAGTTCTTC.

The J gene is TRBJ2-2, the V gene TRBV28; tentatively, D is TRBD1 or TRBD2 (6 bases each). This CDR3 comprises 17 residues. Germline V CDR1 and CDR2: MDHEN, SYDVKM. Trimming cost V 2 bases and J 3 bases, with 16 bases left between them. The CDR3 spells CASSLAGGSDYTGELFF. The CDR3, as DNA: TGTGCCAGCAGTTTAGCCGGGGGCAGCGATTACACCGGGGAGCTGTTTTTT.

CDR3 DNA sequence: TGCGCCAGCAGCTCTAGGACAGGGGAAGGAGATACGCAGTATTTT. Encoded protein: CASSSRTGEGDTQYF. The chain recombines TRBV5-1 with TRBJ2-3, with 9 bases identical to TRBD1. The CDR3 contains 15 residues. The V and J ends lost 3 bases and 5 bases, in that order; junction bases with no gene match: 7. Germline CDR1 reads SGHRS; CDR2 reads YFSETQ.

This clone was seen just once. The gene calls are TRBV19 and TRBJ2-7; either TRBD1 or TRBD2 may supply D (6 bases each). The germline V and J ends were trimmed by 5 bases and 2 bases, with 13 bases remaining between them. This CDR3 is 14 amino acids long. Germline values: CDR1 LNHDA, CDR2 SQIVND (reference sequence). CDR3 loop: CASSAQGLPYEQYF. The CDR3 coding sequence is TGTGCCAGTAGTGCACAGGGACTGCCCTACGAGCAGTACTTC.

V and J are TRBV9 and TRBJ2-3; 8 bases fit TRBD1. The CDR3 covers 14 residues. V shed 3 bases and J 5 bases; nucleotides not matched to a gene: 5. Germline CDR1 and CDR2: SGDLS and YYNGEE. The CDR3 reads CASSDDRGGDTQYF. The CDR3 DNA reads TGTGCCAGCAGCGATGACAGGGGAGGAGATACGCAGTATTTT.

The chain links TRBV18 to TRBJ1-3; the match to TRBD1 covers 7 bases. The CDR3 covers 15 residues. Germline loops: CDR1 KGHSH, CDR2 LQKENI. J gave up 0 bases and V 5 bases, and 4 bases lay outside the gene matches. DNA for the CDR3: TGTGCCAGCTCAAGAGGGACAGTCTCTGGAAACACCATATATTTT. Amino acids: CASSRGTVSGNTIYF.

This chain uses TRBV28 with TRBJ1-1; D remains ambiguous. The CDR3 totals 13 residues. The germline gives CDR1 MDHEN, CDR2 SYDVKM. Trimming removed 1 base at V and 1 base at J, with 4 bases between. CDR3: CASSLYPNTEAFF. The CDR3 DNA reads TGTGCCAGCAGTTTATACCCGAACACTGAAGCTTTCTTT.

The chain uses TRBV7-8 and TRBJ2-7; 12 bases align to TRBD2. CDR1 and CDR2 (germline): SGHVS, FQNEAQ. J was trimmed by 0 bases and V by 5 bases; bases with no gene match: 8. This CDR3 spans 17 amino acids. CDR3 nucleotide sequence: TGTGCCAGCAGCAAAACTAGCGGGGGGATCAACTCCTACGAGCAGTACTTC. It codes for CASSKTSGGINSYEQYF.

This clone was picked up one time. V usage is TRBV11-2 and J usage is TRBJ2-7, with TRBD1 identical over 10 bases. The CDR3 contains 14 residues. V shed 4 bases and J 3 bases; nucleotides not matched to a gene: 3. Per germline, CDR1 SGHAT and CDR2 FQNNGV. CDR3 DNA: TGTGCCAGCAGCTGGGGGGACAGGGGCTACGAGCAGTACTTC. Protein: CASSWGDRGYEQYF.

The V and J genes are TRBV15 and TRBJ2-1; no clear D gene. Germline V gene sequence: CDR1 LNHNV, CDR2 YYDKDF (reference sequence). Between the trimmed V and J ends, which lost 0 bases and 5 bases, there was a span of 17 bases. The CDR3 extends over 17 amino acids. The CDR3 protein is CATSRDRWDLPNNEQFF. In DNA form, the CDR3 reads TGTGCCACCAGCAGAGATAGGTGGGATTTGCCTAACAATGAGCAGTTCTTC.

This sequence joins TRBV19 and TRBJ1-5, with 10 positions matching TRBD1. The junction had 6 bases not matched to a gene; V was cut back by 5 bases and J by 2 bases. CDR3 length equals 16 residues. Looked up from germline, CDR1 is LNHDA and CDR2 is SQIVND (reference sequence). CDR3 in DNA: TGTGCCAGTAGTCCCCGGGACAGGGGAGGCAATCAGCCCCAGCATTTT. Its protein product is CASSPRDRGGNQPQHF.

The gene calls are TRBV5-5 and TRBJ2-4, with D tentatively TRBD2 (6 bases). The CDR3 consists of 14 residues. Germline CDR1 SGHKS, CDR2 YYEKEE (reference sequence). V lost 0 bases and J lost 9, with 13 bases in between. CDR3 sequence: CASSLVEGLGIQYF. The CDR3 coding sequence is TGTGCCAGCAGCTTGGTGGAGGGTTTGGGCATTCAGTACTTC. Full variable domain (rest looked up from reference TRBV5-5 and TRBJ2-4): DAGVTQSPTHLIKTRGQQVTLRCSPISGHKSVSWYQQVLGQGPQFIFQYYEKEERGRGNFPDRFSARQFPNYSSELNVNALLLGDSALYLCASSLVEGLGIQYFGAGTRLSVL.

This chain connects TRBV7-9 to TRBJ2-1; 9 bases align to TRBD1. This CDR3 is built from 18 residues. Germline-derived CDR1 and CDR2 are SEHNR and FQNEAQ (reference sequence). J was trimmed by 9 bases and V by 5 bases; bases with no gene match: 20. The CDR3 protein is CASSRPRTNGQGKGEQFF. The CDR3 DNA follows: TGTGCCAGCAGCCGACCAAGGACAAATGGACAGGGGAAAGGTGAGCAGTTCTTC.